What follows are 25 T cell receptor beta chains derived from one specimen sequenced in a study of blood T cell repertoires in COVID-19 (dated by TCRdb to the early 2020s). Library preparation employed the immunoSEQ multiplex PCR assay. The immuneACCESS repertoire file appears here via TCRdb, limited to in-frame rearrangements. These files lack a portion of the clones; in checked studies, under half of the deficit traces to unresolved V genes, and the cause of the others is not known. A total of tens of thousands of clones appear in this sample, around 82% of them only once. The ten top clones hold 6.5% to 8.5% of the sample. Sequencing was carried out using peripheral blood. These receptor sequences come from a man aged 55 to 70 with acute or convalescent COVID-19.

This chain links TRBV19 with TRBJ2-2; TRBD2 aligns across 10 bases. Unmatched junction bases numbered 7, after V lost 1 base and J lost 2 bases. Per the germline V gene, CDR1 is LNHDA and CDR2 is SQIVND (reference sequence). This CDR3 has 18 amino acids. The chain's CDR3 is CASSIGSSGGINTGELFF. The CDR3 DNA reads as TGTGCCAGTAGTATAGGGTCTAGCGGGGGAATAAACACCGGGGAGCTGTTTTTT.

This clone was observed a handful of times. This chain links TRBV28 with TRBJ2-5, with 7 bases that match TRBD2. The CDR3 has 14 amino acids. CDR1 is MDHEN, CDR2 SYDVKM, per germline. Trimming took 8 bases from V and 2 from J; bases not matched to a gene: 8. The CDR3 DNA follows: TGTGCCAGCGGTGGGGGGGGAATACAAGAGACCCAGTACTTC. Its translation is CASGGGGIQETQYF.

The genes are TRBV19 and TRBJ1-1; 9 nucleotides align to TRBD1. This CDR3 spans 16 amino acids. V lost 3 bases to trimming and J lost 10 bases; unmatched junction nucleotides: 15. Germline loops: CDR1 LNHDA, CDR2 SQIVND (reference sequence). CDR3 DNA: TGTGCCAGTAGTATCCCCTTGCCCGGGACAGGGATACGAGCTTTCTTT. It encodes CASSIPLPGTGIRAFF. Full variable domain (missing parts from reference TRBV19 and TRBJ1-1): DGGITQSPKYLFRKEGQNVTLSCEQNLNHDAMYWYRQDPGQGLRLIYYSQIVNDFQKGDIAEGYSVSREKKESFPLTVTSAQKNPTAFYLCASSIPLPGTGIRAFFGQGTRLTVV.

This clone was detected a few times. The chain carries TRBV19 and TRBJ2-6; D is possibly TRBD1 (5 bases). Trimming took off 7 bases at V and 0 bases at J, with 13 bases between the two ends. The CDR3 loop spans 16 amino acids. Germline assignment: CDR1 LNHDA and CDR2 SQIVND (reference sequence). CDR3 sequence: CASKIGADSGANVLTF. CDR3 DNA: TGTGCCAGTAAAATTGGGGCAGACTCTGGGGCCAACGTCCTGACTTTC.

This clone showed up just once. The rearrangement joins TRBV19 to TRBJ2-1, with a weak D call TRBD2 (5 bases). The ends were cut back, 2 bases at V and 0 bases at J, with 14 bases in the middle. Per the germline V gene, CDR1 is LNHDA and CDR2 is SQIVND (reference sequence). The length of the CDR3 is 17 residues. DNA for the CDR3: TGTGCCAGTAGTATAATTGTCCTAGCTGGCTCCTACAATGAGCAGTTCTTC. It encodes CASSIIVLAGSYNEQFF.

This clone was recorded only once. The rearrangement uses TRBV18 and TRBJ1-6; 9 bases fit TRBD1. The V segment lost 3 bases and the J segment 8 bases; nucleotides outside the gene matches: 8. The germline V gene has CDR1 KGHSH and CDR2 LQKENI. The CDR3 contains 16 residues. This CDR3 is CASSPFGQGPHSPLHF. The DNA of the CDR3 is TGTGCCAGCTCACCTTTTGGACAGGGGCCCCATTCACCCCTCCACTTT.

This clone was recorded a few times. The rearrangement links TRBV18 to TRBJ2-7, with 8 nucleotides matching TRBD2. The germline CDR1 and CDR2 sequences are KGHSH and LQKENI. The junction had 9 bases not matched to a gene; V was cut back by 8 bases and J by 0 bases. The CDR3 is 15 residues long. The CDR3 loop reads CASPGELAGSYEQYF. CDR3 bases: TGTGCCAGCCCTGGGGAGCTAGCGGGCTCCTACGAGCAGTACTTC.

V gene TRBV25-1 combines with J gene TRBJ1-1, with D unresolved. Per the germline V gene, CDR1 is MGHDK and CDR2 is SYGVNS. There are 16 residues in the CDR3. Trimming left V 6 bases short and J 0 bases short, with 17 bases between. CDR3 residues: CASRRPNSGMNTEAFF. The CDR3 DNA follows: TGTGCCAGCAGACGGCCGAATTCCGGGATGAACACTGAAGCTTTCTTT.

J is TRBJ2-7 and V is TRBV6-5; TRBD1 aligns across 7 bases. The CDR3 is made up of 13 amino acids. Germline CDR1 is MNHEY and CDR2 is SVGAGI. Unmatched junction bases numbered 5, after V lost 6 bases and J lost 3 bases. The CDR3 region is CASSLDRNYEQYF. CDR3 coding DNA: TGTGCCAGCAGCCTGGACAGGAACTACGAGCAGTACTTC.

The chain recombines TRBV30 with TRBJ2-1; weak D call: TRBD2 (7 bases). V was shortened by 0 bases and J by 9 bases, with 15 bases between the two germline ends. The germline V gene encodes CDR1 GTSNPN and CDR2 SVGIG (reference sequence). The CDR3 spans 14 residues. DNA for the CDR3: TGTGCCTGGAGTGTTTTGAAGGGGGAGGGTGAGCAGTTCTTC. Protein product: CAWSVLKGEGEQFF. Combining the CDR3 with reference TRBV30 and TRBJ2-1 gives the whole variable domain SQTIHQWPATLVQPVGSPLSLECTVEGTSNPNLYWYRQAAGRGLQLLFYSVGIGQISSEVPQNLSASRPQDRQFILSSKKLLLSDSGFYLCAWSVLKGEGEQFFGPGTRLTVL.

The rearrangement uses TRBV3-1 (or the pseudogene TRBV3-2) and TRBJ2-2; 7 bases are a match to TRBD2. J was trimmed by 4 bases and V by 4 bases; bases with no gene match: 6. Per the germline V gene, CDR1 is LGHDT and CDR2 is YNNKEL (reference sequence). This CDR3 has 15 residues. CDR3 coding DNA: TGTGCCAGCAGCCCATACGGGGGGAGCACCGGGGAGCTGTTTTTT. This gives the protein CASSPYGGSTGELFF.

This sequence joins TRBV21-1 and TRBJ1-6. TRBV21-1 is an annotated pseudogene. This CDR3 is built from 15 residues. CDR3 sequence (DNA): TGTGCCAGCAGAGACCCTAGCTCCTATAATTCACCCCTCCACTTT. Its translation is CASRDPSSYNSPLHF.

The chain joins TRBV6-5 to TRBJ2-7; tentatively, D is TRBD2 (5 bases). V shed 8 bases and J shed 1 base, with 12 bases lying between them. Germline V gene data show CDR1 as MNHEY and CDR2 as SVGAGI. This CDR3 has 13 residues. CDR3 sequence reads: CASVYGESYEQYF. In DNA, the CDR3 is TGTGCCAGCGTCTACGGGGAGTCCTACGAGCAGTACTTC.

The chain recombines TRBV13 with TRBJ1-5; no clear D. Between the trimmed V and J ends, which lost 2 bases and 1 base, there was a span of 12 bases. The CDR3 totals 16 residues. Germline loops: CDR1 PRHDT, CDR2 FYEKMQ (reference sequence). CDR3 in DNA: TGTGCCAGCAGCTTAATTGAGGGTAGGAGCAATCAGCCCCAGCATTTT. Translating it yields CASSLIEGRSNQPQHF.

V gene TRBV5-1 combines with J gene TRBJ2-2; 8 nucleotides align to TRBD2. In germline, CDR1 is SGHRS, CDR2 YFSETQ. With 0 bases clipped from V and 0 bases from J, the junction kept 7 bases outside the gene matches. CDR3 length equals 18 residues. CDR3 nucleotides: TGCGCCAGCAGCTTGGCCGCGCGGGGGGTCGCGAACACCGGGGAGCTGTTTTTT. It codes for CASSLAARGVANTGELFF.

CDR3 in DNA: TGTGCCAGCAGCTCCTCTAGTACCTACGAGCAGTACTTC. Its translation: CASSSSSTYEQYF. The chain combines TRBV3-1 (or the pseudogene TRBV3-2) with TRBJ2-7; D remains ambiguous. The CDR3 covers 13 residues. CDR1 is LGHDT and CDR2 is YNNKEL in the germline V gene (reference sequence). V shed 5 bases and J shed 2 bases, with 10 bases lying between them.

The V call is TRBV29-1, the J call TRBJ1-2; 8 positions agree with TRBD1. Germline trimming cut 3 bases from V and 8 bases from J; bases unmatched to any gene: 11. Germline CDR1 is SQVTM and CDR2 is ANQGSEA. This CDR3 is 14 amino acids long. The CDR3 DNA sequence: TGCAGCGTTGACCCCCTCGGACAGGGAAGGGGCTACACCTTC. Its translation is CSVDPLGQGRGYTF.

V and J are TRBV6-6 and TRBJ1-1, with D possibly being TRBD1 (6 bases). Germline values: CDR1 MNHNY, CDR2 SVGAGI (reference sequence). V was trimmed by 2 bases and J by 4 bases, leaving 8 bases between them. This CDR3 contains 13 residues. The DNA of the CDR3 is TGTGCCAGCAGTTACCAAGGGGGCACTGAAGCTTTCTTT. Protein product: CASSYQGGTEAFF.

The sample holds one count of this clone. The rearrangement links TRBV4-1 to TRBJ2-5, with 13 bases that match TRBD2. The CDR3 extends over 17 amino acids. V dropped 2 bases and J dropped 3; count of bases not matched to a gene: 6. Germline loops: CDR1 MGHRA, CDR2 YSYEKL. The CDR3 DNA reads as TGCGCCAGCAGCCAACTGACTAGCGGGGGGTCAAAAGAGACCCAGTACTTC. Translating gives CASSQLTSGGSKETQYF.

This clone came up once. The V call is TRBV29-1, the J call TRBJ2-7; TRBD1 matches 11 bases. The J segment lost 3 bases and the V segment lost 3 bases, leaving 4 bases of the junction unmatched. Germline-derived CDR1 and CDR2 are SQVTM and ANQGSEA. The CDR3 is 14 amino acids. This chain's CDR3 is CSVEGTGGIYEQYF. As DNA, the CDR3 is TGCAGCGTTGAGGGGACAGGGGGGATCTACGAGCAGTACTTC.

The V gene is TRBV2, the J gene TRBJ2-6, with D unclear. The CDR3 consists of 15 residues. The V end was cut by 9 bases, the J end by 0 bases, with 12 bases between. Germline-derived CDR1 and CDR2 are SNHLY and FYNNEI. CDR3 region: CASGDGTSGANVLTF. CDR3 bases: TGTGCCAGTGGAGACGGCACCTCTGGGGCCAACGTCCTGACTTTC.

V and J are TRBV5-4 and TRBJ1-3; the D is unclear. Germline V gene data show CDR1 as SGHNT and CDR2 as YYREEE (reference sequence). V gave up 4 bases and J gave up 4 bases, with 18 bases separating them. The CDR3 has 16 residues. In DNA, the CDR3 is TGTGCCAGCAGCCTAACAGCTTCTTCGGGGGGAAACACCATATATTTT. It yields the protein CASSLTASSGGNTIYF.

The V and J genes are TRBV7-9 and TRBJ2-2; 8 positions agree with TRBD2. Germline lookup yields CDR1 SEHNR and CDR2 FQNEAQ (reference sequence). The ends lost 5 bases at V and 5 bases at J; junction bases unmatched: 10. CDR3 length: 16 residues. CDR3 sequence reads: CASSLRTSPNTGELFF. CDR3 in DNA: TGTGCCAGCAGCCTAAGGACTAGCCCTAATACCGGGGAGCTGTTTTTT.

The chain is built from TRBV25-1 and TRBJ2-7; D is undetermined. With 3 bases removed from V and 2 bases from J, the gap between germline ends came to 11 bases. Germline values: CDR1 MGHDK, CDR2 SYGVNS. The CDR3 has 14 amino acids. CDR3 coding DNA: TGTGCCAGCAGTGACGTCGCAGGCACCTACGAGCAGTACTTC. It codes for CASSDVAGTYEQYF.

The rearrangement joins TRBV3-1 (or the pseudogene TRBV3-2) to TRBJ1-4, with TRBD1 as a possible D gene (6 bases). The CDR3 sequence is 15 residues long. Germline V gene lookup returns CDR1 LGHDT and CDR2 YNNKEL (reference sequence). V gave up 5 bases and J gave up 3 bases, with 13 bases separating them. This chain's CDR3 is CASSNRVFANEKLFF. In DNA, the CDR3 is TGTGCCAGCAGCAACAGGGTTTTTGCTAATGAAAAACTGTTTTTT.